The T cell receptor beta chain described here comes from a study of blood T cell repertoires in COVID-19. TCRdb keeps only in-frame clones here, not all; method: immunoSEQ multiplex PCR. The sample holds nearly 350,000 clones; around 83% are singletons and the top ten take 3%. Per the germline V gene, CDR1 is WNHNN and CDR2 is SYGVQD (reference sequence). The CDR3 sequence is 19 residues long. V was cut by 0 bases and J by 0 bases, with 18 bases left in between. V is TRBV10-1 and J is TRBJ1-5; no clear D. Material for sequencing was peripheral blood. The origin of this receptor is a man aged 25-40 years with active or convalescent COVID-19. The CDR3 nucleotides are TGCGCCAGCAGTGAGTCGAAAGGGAGACCCTTAAATAGCAATCAGCCCCAGCATTTT. Its translation: CASSESKGRPLNSNQPQHF.